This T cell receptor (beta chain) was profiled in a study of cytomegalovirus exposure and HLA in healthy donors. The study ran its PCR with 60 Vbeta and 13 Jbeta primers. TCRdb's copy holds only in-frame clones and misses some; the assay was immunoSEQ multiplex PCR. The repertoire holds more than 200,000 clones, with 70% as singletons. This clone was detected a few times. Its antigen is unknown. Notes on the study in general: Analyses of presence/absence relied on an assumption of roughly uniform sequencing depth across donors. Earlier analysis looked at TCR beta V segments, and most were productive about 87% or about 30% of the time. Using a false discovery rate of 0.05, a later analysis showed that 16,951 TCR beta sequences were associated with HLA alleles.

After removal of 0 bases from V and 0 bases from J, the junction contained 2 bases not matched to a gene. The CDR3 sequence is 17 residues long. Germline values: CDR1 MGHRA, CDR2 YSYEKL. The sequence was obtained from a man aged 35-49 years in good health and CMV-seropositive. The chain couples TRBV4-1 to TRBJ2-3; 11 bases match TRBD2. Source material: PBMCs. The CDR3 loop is CASSQDGTSGSTDTQYF. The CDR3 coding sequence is TGCGCCAGCAGCCAAGATGGGACTAGCGGTAGCACAGATACGCAGTATTTT.